The 20 T cell receptor beta chains below were found in one sample sequenced in a study of blood T cell repertoires in COVID-19 (TCRdb year 2020). The library relied on the immunoSEQ multiplex PCR assay. In TCRdb, the immuneACCESS table is reduced to in-frame sequences with V and J assigned. These tables do not hold every clone; where another copy was compared, an unresolved V gene accounts for under half, and the others remain unexplained. Counted in this sample were 140,000 to 150,000 clones; around 80% of them appeared once. Roughly 4.3% of the sample lies in the top ten. Sequences were obtained from peripheral blood. All receptors derive from a man aged 60 to 69 with acute or convalescent COVID-19.

This chain joins TRBV2 and TRBJ2-1, with D perhaps matching TRBD2 (5 bases). This CDR3 has 13 amino acids. The germline gives CDR1 SNHLY, CDR2 FYNNEI. The V end was cut by 3 bases, the J end by 10 bases, with 13 bases between. CDR3 DNA sequence: TGTGCCAGCAGTGATCCGAGGGATCTAGAGCAGTTCTTC. Translated: CASSDPRDLEQFF.

This chain connects TRBV28 to TRBJ1-2, with D hard to call. The CDR3 has 14 residues. V lost 6 bases and J 2 bases, leaving 13 bases between the germline ends. CDR1 is MDHEN, CDR2 SYDVKM, per germline. CDR3 sequence: CASSRPRQNYGYTF. CDR3 coding DNA: TGTGCCAGCAGCCGTCCGAGGCAGAACTATGGCTACACCTTC.

The chain couples TRBV7-9 to TRBJ2-7; TRBD2 matches at 11 bases. CDR1 is SEHNR, CDR2 FQNEAQ, per germline (reference sequence). J was trimmed by 4 bases and V by 4 bases; bases with no gene match: 3. The CDR3 length is 14 residues. The CDR3 DNA follows: TGTGCCAGCAGCTCGGGACTAGCGGTATACGAGCAGTACTTC. Encoded protein: CASSSGLAVYEQYF.

V is TRBV19 and J is TRBJ2-2; TRBD1 matches at 7 bases. This CDR3 contains 15 residues. Germline V CDR1 and CDR2: LNHDA, SQIVND (reference sequence). V shed 1 base and J 4 bases; nucleotides not matched to a gene: 3. CDR3 nucleotides: TGTGCCAGTAGTATAGGACAGGGTTTCACCGGGGAGCTGTTTTTT. Amino acid sequence: CASSIGQGFTGELFF. Using reference TRBV19 and TRBJ2-2 for the parts outside the CDR3, the full variable domain is DGGITQSPKYLFRKEGQNVTLSCEQNLNHDAMYWYRQDPGQGLRLIYYSQIVNDFQKGDIAEGYSVSREKKESFPLTVTSAQKNPTAFYLCASSIGQGFTGELFFGEGSRLTVL.

This chain joins TRBV5-1 and TRBJ1-2, with TRBD1 identical over 9 bases. The CDR3 consists of 14 residues. After removal of 0 bases from V and 8 bases from J, the junction contained 5 bases not matched to a gene. Germline loops: CDR1 SGHRS, CDR2 YFSETQ. The CDR3 coding sequence is TGCGCCAGCAGCTTGGAACAGGGGGCAAGAGGCTACACCTTC. Residues: CASSLEQGARGYTF. The whole variable domain, filled in from reference TRBV5-1 and TRBJ1-2, reads KAGVTQTPRYLIKTRGQQVTLSCSPISGHRSVSWYQQTPGQGLQFLFEYFSETQRNKGNFPGRFSGRQFSNSRSEMNVSTLELGDSALYLCASSLEQGARGYTFGSGTRLTVV.

J is TRBJ2-2 and V is TRBV7-8; 8 nucleotides line up with TRBD1. This CDR3 region has 16 residues. Germline lookup yields CDR1 SGHVS and CDR2 FQNEAQ. J was trimmed by 1 base and V by 6 bases; bases with no gene match: 7. The CDR3 here is CASSDGQGGNTGELFF. The CDR3 DNA sequence: TGTGCCAGCAGTGACGGACAGGGAGGGAACACCGGGGAGCTGTTTTTT.

J is TRBJ1-5 and V is TRBV28; D might be TRBD1 (6 bases). With 6 bases removed from V and 5 bases from J, the gap between germline ends came to 17 bases. Germline V lookup: CDR1 MDHEN, CDR2 SYDVKM. The CDR3 length is 15 residues. The CDR3 DNA follows: TGTGCCAGCAGACCCAACAGGGCTGGGGATCAGCCCCAGCATTTT. Protein sequence: CASRPNRAGDQPQHF. Full variable domain (missing parts from reference TRBV28 and TRBJ1-5): DVKVTQSSRYLVKRTGEKVFLECVQDMDHENMFWYRQDPGLGLRLIYFSYDVKMKEKGDIPEGYSVSREKKERFSLILESASTNQTSMYLCASRPNRAGDQPQHFGDGTRLSIL.

V gene TRBV27 combines with J gene TRBJ2-2; 12 positions match TRBD2. Germline loops: CDR1 MNHEY, CDR2 SMNVEV (reference sequence). This CDR3 comprises 15 residues. Trimming at V came to 4 bases and at J to 6 bases, leaving 3 bases not matched to a gene. CDR3 nucleotides: TGTGCCAGCAGTTCCCGACTAGCGGGAGCCGGGGAGCTGTTTTTT. Encoded protein: CASSSRLAGAGELFF.

This rearrangement joins TRBV6-5 to TRBJ2-3; D is perhaps TRBD2 (5 bases). CDR3 size: 14 residues. The V gene lost 6 bases and the J gene lost 4 bases, with 14 bases spanning the gap. The germline CDR1 and CDR2 sequences are MNHEY and SVGAGI. The DNA for the CDR3 is TGTGCCAGCAGAGGAGGAAGAATCCCAGATACGCAGTATTTT. Translation: CASRGGRIPDTQYF.

This chain connects TRBV19 to TRBJ1-2; D unclear. V was trimmed by 8 bases and J by 2 bases, leaving 15 bases between them. Germline V gene lookup returns CDR1 LNHDA and CDR2 SQIVND (reference sequence). The CDR3 covers 14 residues. The CDR3 protein is CASRGRKENYGYTF. In DNA, the CDR3 is TGTGCCAGTCGTGGCAGGAAGGAAAACTATGGCTACACCTTC.

V usage is TRBV27 and J usage is TRBJ2-4, with TRBD2 identical over 7 bases. CDR1 and CDR2 (germline): MNHEY, SMNVEV (reference sequence). V dropped 2 bases and J dropped 2; count of bases not matched to a gene: 3. The length of the CDR3 is 15 residues. The CDR3 spells CASSLGAGTKNIQYF. DNA of the CDR3: TGTGCCAGCAGTTTAGGAGCGGGAACCAAAAACATTCAGTACTTC.

The genes are TRBV6-5 and TRBJ2-3; TRBD2 might be the D (5 bases). The germline V gene encodes CDR1 MNHEY and CDR2 SVGAGI. The CDR3 has 15 amino acids. V was trimmed by 1 base and J by 2 bases, leaving 10 bases between them. The CDR3 protein is CASSYFGGYTDTQYF. The CDR3 region has the DNA TGTGCCAGCAGTTACTTCGGCGGGTACACAGATACGCAGTATTTT.

This sequence joins TRBV5-5 and TRBJ2-7, with TRBD2 as a possible D gene (6 bases). CDR1 is SGHKS, CDR2 YYEKEE, per germline (reference sequence). V lost 0 bases to trimming and J lost 3 bases, with 10 bases between them. This CDR3 spans 14 amino acids. CDR3 residues: CASSLVRGSYEQYF. Written as DNA, the CDR3 is TGTGCCAGCAGCTTGGTACGGGGGAGCTACGAGCAGTACTTC.

This chain joins TRBV30 and TRBJ2-7; no firm D call. This CDR3 has 13 residues. Trimming cost V 0 bases and J 0 bases, with 6 bases left between them. Germline CDR1 reads GTSNPN; CDR2 reads SVGIG (reference sequence). The CDR3: CAWSVSFSYEQYF. The CDR3 nucleotides read TGTGCCTGGAGTGTGAGCTTCTCCTACGAGCAGTACTTC.

This chain links TRBV10-3 with TRBJ2-1, with a possible D match to TRBD1 (6 bases). The CDR3 runs 16 residues. Germline CDR1 ENHRY, CDR2 SYGVKD. The V and J ends lost 6 bases and 5 bases respectively, with 20 bases between them. The CDR3 spells CAIRGGSRVANNEQFF. CDR3 DNA sequence: TGTGCCATCAGAGGGGGTTCAAGGGTTGCGAACAATGAGCAGTTCTTC.

The rearrangement joins TRBV7-8 to TRBJ1-4, with a possible D match to TRBD1 (6 bases). The CDR3 has 16 amino acids. CDR1 is SGHVS, CDR2 FQNEAQ, per germline. The germline V and J ends were trimmed by 0 bases and 8 bases, with 16 bases remaining between them. The CDR3 is CASSLAPRGGGEKLFF. In DNA form, the CDR3 reads TGTGCCAGCAGCTTAGCGCCCAGGGGCGGGGGCGAAAAACTGTTTTTT.

This clone was found a few times. The chain is built from TRBV6-5 and TRBJ2-7; 12 bases line up with TRBD1. The germline gives CDR1 MNHEY, CDR2 SVGAGI. The CDR3 consists of 15 residues. V trimming: 6 bases; J trimming: 7 bases; junction bases outside the gene matches: 10. CDR3 in DNA: TGTGCCAGCAGCCCAGGGACAGGGGGCTGGAGGGAGCAGTACTTC. Its protein product is CASSPGTGGWREQYF.

This chain joins TRBV15 and TRBJ2-2; D unclear. Germline CDR1 LNHNV, CDR2 YYDKDF (reference sequence). V dropped 0 bases and J dropped 5 bases, with 13 bases sitting between them. The CDR3 has 16 amino acids. CDR3 loop: CATSRDLGGQTGELFF. The CDR3 bases are TGTGCCACCAGCAGAGATCTCGGTGGGCAGACCGGGGAGCTGTTTTTT.

This chain joins TRBV5-4 and TRBJ2-7, with 9 bases that match TRBD1. Per germline, CDR1 SGHNT and CDR2 YYREEE (reference sequence). The CDR3 extends over 13 amino acids. V dropped 4 bases and J dropped 5; count of bases not matched to a gene: 4. CDR3 residues: CASSRDRVHEQYF. The CDR3 DNA is TGTGCCAGCAGCCGGGACAGGGTCCACGAGCAGTACTTC.

This clone was seen only once. This chain connects TRBV27 to TRBJ1-4, with TRBD1 identical over 10 bases. The germline gives CDR1 MNHEY, CDR2 SMNVEV (reference sequence). CDR3 size: 14 residues. The V gene end was trimmed by 9 bases and the J gene end by 7 bases; junction bases not matched to a gene: 8. As DNA, the CDR3 is TGTGCCAGTAAAGACAGGGGGCGGAGTGAAAAACTGTTTTTT. It specifies CASKDRGRSEKLFF.